Each of the 31 T cell receptor beta chains below was sequenced from the same sample in a study of blood T cell repertoires in COVID-19. TCRdb's table, derived via immunoSEQ multiplex PCR, lists solely in-frame clones and lacks some. Here the sample spans more than 200,000 clones, roughly 83% being singletons. The sequencing sample was made of peripheral blood. The receptor set was obtained from a woman aged 65 to 85 with active or convalescent COVID-19.

The genes are TRBV6-5 and TRBJ1-5; D call uncertain. The CDR3 runs to 14 residues. V gave up 5 bases and J gave up 6 bases, with 14 bases separating them. CDR1 and CDR2 from the germline V gene are MNHEY and SVGAGI. The CDR3 is CASSLQEGSQPQHF. Written as DNA, the CDR3 is TGTGCCAGCAGTCTCCAAGAGGGAAGTCAGCCCCAGCATTTT.

CDR3: CASSIGDDSSYEQYF. CDR3 nucleotides: TGTGCCAGCAGTATTGGTGATGACAGCTCCTACGAGCAGTACTTC. The V gene is TRBV5-6, the J gene TRBJ2-7, with a possible D match to TRBD1 (5 bases). The germline gives CDR1 SGHDT, CDR2 YYEEEE. The CDR3 length is 15 residues. Between the trimmed V and J ends, which lost 5 bases and 0 bases, there was a span of 15 bases.

This clone has only one observation. V is TRBV2 and J is TRBJ1-5; the D is unclear. The CDR3 length is 14 residues. The ends were cut back, 6 bases at V and 4 bases at J, with 13 bases in the middle. In germline, CDR1 is SNHLY, CDR2 FYNNEI. Written as DNA, the CDR3 is TGTGCCAGCAGGGGAGTAGGGCAGAATCAGCCCCAGCATTTT. Its protein product is CASRGVGQNQPQHF.

The chain uses TRBV7-2 and TRBJ1-1; D is unclear. The CDR3 is made up of 12 amino acids. The germline CDR1 and CDR2 sequences are SGHTA and FQGNSA. Trimming pared 3 bases from V and 5 bases from J, leaving 7 bases between. The CDR3 loop is CASSFRETEAFF. The CDR3 DNA follows: TGTGCCAGCAGCTTTAGAGAGACTGAAGCTTTCTTT.

The DNA for the CDR3 is TGTGCCAGCAGTAAACCGGGACAGGGGACCTACGAGCAGTACTTC. Amino acid sequence: CASSKPGQGTYEQYF. The chain combines TRBV6-6 with TRBJ2-7, with 10 bases that match TRBD1. CDR3 length: 15 residues. Losses at the gene ends were 5 bases for V and 2 bases for J; bases not matched to a gene: 6. CDR1 MNHNY and CDR2 SVGAGI come from the germline V gene (reference sequence).

This sequence joins TRBV18 and TRBJ2-3; 9 bases are shared with TRBD2. The CDR3 covers 17 residues. The trim removed 2 bases at V and 11 bases at J, leaving 17 bases unmatched. Germline assignment: CDR1 KGHSH and CDR2 LQKENI. In nucleotides, the CDR3 is TGTGCCAGCTCACCAGCGATTAGCGGGAGTGGGGCCTCTGGGCAGTATTTT. Translation: CASSPAISGSGASGQYF.

The genes are TRBV3-1 (or the pseudogene TRBV3-2) and TRBJ1-1, with 7 bases identical to TRBD1. The J segment lost 6 bases and the V segment lost 2 bases, leaving 9 bases of the junction unmatched. The CDR3 contains 15 residues. CDR1 and CDR2 (germline): LGHDT, YNNKEL (reference sequence). The CDR3 loop is CASSQQNRGSSEAFF. CDR3 nucleotides: TGTGCCAGCAGCCAACAAAACAGGGGCAGCTCTGAAGCTTTCTTT.

The chain links TRBV4-2 to TRBJ1-2; D unclear. The CDR3 is made up of 14 amino acids. Germline V gene lookup returns CDR1 LGHNA and CDR2 YNFKEQ. V lost 3 bases and J 4 bases, leaving 12 bases between the germline ends. The CDR3 bases are TGTGCCAGCAGCCAGCCGGGAGAGGGCTATGGCTACACCTTC. Translating it yields CASSQPGEGYGYTF.

The chain uses TRBV18 and TRBJ2-7, with 7 bases identical to TRBD1. CDR3 length: 16 residues. Germline V gene data show CDR1 as KGHSH and CDR2 as LQKENI. Trimming at V came to 3 bases and at J to 6 bases, leaving 14 bases not matched to a gene. Here the CDR3 reads CASSPLGSPGGGEQYF. Here the CDR3 DNA reads TGTGCCAGCTCACCTCTTGGGAGTCCAGGGGGTGGCGAGCAGTACTTC.

The chain employs TRBV10-3 and TRBJ2-7; a weak D match, TRBD1 (6 bases). CDR3 length: 13 amino acids. CDR1 and CDR2 (germline): ENHRY, SYGVKD. V lost 8 bases and J lost 4, with 15 bases in between. This CDR3 is CAIRQGSLYEQYF. The CDR3 DNA reads as TGTGCCATCCGGCAGGGGTCTTTGTACGAGCAGTACTTC.

This clone was observed a handful of times. This chain uses TRBV4-2 with TRBJ2-2; D is unclear. V lost 5 bases, J lost 5 bases, and 15 bases lay in between. This CDR3 has 15 amino acids. Per the germline V gene, CDR1 is LGHNA and CDR2 is YNFKEQ. CDR3 protein: CASSSHGDRTGELFF. DNA of the CDR3: TGTGCCAGCAGCTCACATGGAGACCGGACCGGGGAGCTGTTTTTT.

The chain employs TRBV5-4 and TRBJ1-4; D gene unclear. The CDR3 is 15 amino acids. Germline V gene sequence: CDR1 SGHNT, CDR2 YYREEE (reference sequence). V was clipped by 0 bases and J by 0 bases, with 6 bases between them. CDR3 loop: CASSLGGATNEKLFF. The CDR3 DNA reads TGTGCCAGCAGCTTGGGCGGGGCAACTAATGAAAAACTGTTTTTT.

The gene calls are TRBV3-1 (or the pseudogene TRBV3-2) and TRBJ2-4, with TRBD2 matching 12 bases. The CDR3 runs 12 residues. Germline-derived CDR1 and CDR2 are LGHDT and YNNKEL (reference sequence). The V gene end was trimmed by 6 bases and the J gene end by 12 bases; junction bases not matched to a gene: 3. CDR3 nucleotide sequence: TGTGCCAGCAGTCAGACTAGCGGGGGTCAGTACTTC. Translating it yields CASSQTSGGQYF.

This rearrangement joins TRBV7-9 to TRBJ2-2; weak D call: TRBD1 (5 bases). The CDR3 sequence is 14 residues long. Germline V CDR1 and CDR2: SEHNR, FQNEAQ (reference sequence). Trimming removed 5 bases from V and 7 bases from J, with 14 bases in between. CDR3 DNA: TGTGCCAGCAGCCCACCCAGCAGGGTCGGGGAGCTGTTTTTT. Residues: CASSPPSRVGELFF.

This chain uses TRBV4-2 with TRBJ1-4; D is possibly TRBD1 (6 bases). The CDR3 sequence is 18 residues long. V was trimmed by 1 base and J by 0 bases, leaving 15 bases between them. In germline, CDR1 is LGHNA, CDR2 YNFKEQ. The chain's CDR3 is CASSQVAPGAATNEKLFF. CDR3 bases: TGTGCCAGCAGCCAAGTGGCCCCAGGGGCAGCAACTAATGAAAAACTGTTTTTT.

This clone was seen a single time. The rearrangement uses TRBV10-1 and TRBJ2-7, with D perhaps TRBD2 (5 bases). This CDR3 comprises 14 residues. CDR1 and CDR2 (germline): WNHNN, SYGVQD (reference sequence). Trimming took off 6 bases at V and 1 base at J, with 13 bases between the two ends. Written as DNA, the CDR3 is TGCGCCAGCAGCTCTTCCCGGACTTCCTACGAGCAGTACTTC. Its translation is CASSSSRTSYEQYF.

This clone was observed a single time. V gene TRBV18 combines with J gene TRBJ2-3, with a possible D match to TRBD2 (6 bases). The CDR3 has 17 residues. The germline V gene has CDR1 KGHSH and CDR2 LQKENI. V was pared by 8 bases and J by 6 bases, with 27 bases between. The CDR3 DNA reads TGTGCCAGCCCCCCTCGGGGGTATATGAGGAGGTGGGATACGCAGTATTTT. Encoded protein: CASPPRGYMRRWDTQYF.

The genes are TRBV5-4 and TRBJ2-1; possibly TRBD2 for D (7 bases). The CDR3 length is 18 residues. Germline V gives CDR1 SGHNT, CDR2 YYREEE (reference sequence). V was pared by 4 bases and J by 0 bases, with 20 bases between. The CDR3 sequence is CASSQGGSGLSSYNEQFF. CDR3 DNA: TGTGCCAGCAGCCAAGGGGGTAGCGGGTTGAGCTCCTACAATGAGCAGTTCTTC.

V usage is TRBV5-8 and J usage is TRBJ2-6; TRBD1 matches at 9 bases. The V gene end was trimmed by 1 base and the J gene end by 3 bases; junction bases not matched to a gene: 11. Per the germline V gene, CDR1 is SGHTS and CDR2 is YDEGEE. CDR3 size: 19 residues. The CDR3: CASSLSRDRVTGGANVLTF. In DNA, the CDR3 is TGTGCCAGCAGCTTGAGCCGGGACAGGGTAACAGGTGGGGCCAACGTCCTGACTTTC.

The chain carries TRBV2 and TRBJ2-5; 10 positions agree with TRBD2. This CDR3 contains 14 residues. V was clipped by 4 bases and J by 5 bases; unmatched bases: 4. Per germline, CDR1 SNHLY and CDR2 FYNNEI. The CDR3 sequence: CASSVWTSGETQYF. The DNA for the CDR3 is TGTGCCAGCAGTGTCTGGACTAGCGGCGAGACCCAGTACTTC.

The CDR3 sequence: CASSLASYEQYF. For the CDR3, the DNA is TGTGCCAGCAGTTTAGCTAGCTACGAGCAGTACTTC. The chain combines TRBV28 with TRBJ2-7; D is ambiguous. The CDR3 extends over 12 amino acids. V lost 2 bases, J lost 3 bases, and 5 bases lay in between. CDR1 and CDR2 (germline): MDHEN, SYDVKM.

This sequence joins TRBV19 and TRBJ2-7; D ambiguous. Germline CDR1 and CDR2: LNHDA and SQIVND (reference sequence). V dropped 6 bases and J dropped 1 base, with 13 bases sitting between them. The CDR3 loop spans 14 amino acids. CDR3 in DNA: TGTGCCAGTAGCTCCCAGCGTGGTTCCTACGAGCAGTACTTC. Its protein product is CASSSQRGSYEQYF.

The chain links TRBV3-1 (or the pseudogene TRBV3-2) to TRBJ1-1; D call uncertain. Germline loops: CDR1 LGHDT, CDR2 YNNKEL (reference sequence). V was cut by 1 base and J by 5 bases, with 8 bases left in between. This CDR3 comprises 13 residues. Here the CDR3 reads CASSQVGWTEAFF. The CDR3 region has the DNA TGTGCCAGCAGCCAAGTCGGGTGGACTGAAGCTTTCTTT.

V gene TRBV19 combines with J gene TRBJ1-6; D gene unclear. The CDR3 loop spans 14 amino acids. In germline, CDR1 is LNHDA, CDR2 SQIVND (reference sequence). The V gene lost 7 bases and the J gene lost 10 bases, with 17 bases spanning the gap. The CDR3 sequence: CASTPRVNNSPLHF. The CDR3, as DNA: TGTGCCAGTACCCCGAGGGTAAACAACTCACCCCTCCACTTT.

The chain carries TRBV7-2 and TRBJ2-7; TRBD2 agrees at 13 bases. The CDR3 loop spans 13 amino acids. The germline V gene encodes CDR1 SGHTA and CDR2 FQGNSA. V gave up 6 bases and J gave up 6 bases; unmatched junction bases: 2. The CDR3 sequence is CASSWTSGGEQYF. The CDR3 region has the DNA TGTGCCAGCAGTTGGACTAGCGGGGGCGAGCAGTACTTC.

This clone appeared a few times. The V and J genes are TRBV30 and TRBJ2-1, with a tentative D call TRBD2 (5 bases). CDR3 length equals 13 residues. The germline CDR1 and CDR2 sequences are GTSNPN and SVGIG (reference sequence). V dropped 0 bases and J dropped 12 bases, with 15 bases sitting between them. CDR3: CAWSVGLREGQFF. The CDR3 nucleotides read TGTGCCTGGAGTGTCGGACTCCGAGAGGGGCAGTTCTTC.

The chain recombines TRBV5-4 with TRBJ2-5, with 9 bases fitting TRBD1. Germline-derived CDR1 and CDR2 are SGHNT and YYREEE (reference sequence). Losses at the gene ends were 2 bases for V and 3 bases for J; bases not matched to a gene: 2. The CDR3 is 14 residues long. The CDR3 DNA reads as TGTGCCAGCAGCTTACAGGGGGCGGAAGAGACCCAGTACTTC. This translates into CASSLQGAEETQYF.

The chain uses TRBV6-5 and TRBJ2-6; D is ambiguous. Germline assignment: CDR1 MNHEY and CDR2 SVGAGI. This CDR3 comprises 16 residues. V lost 0 bases to trimming and J lost 0 bases, with 6 bases between them. CDR3 coding DNA: TGTGCCAGCAGTTACTCGTATCTCTCTGGGGCCAACGTCCTGACTTTC. Amino acid sequence: CASSYSYLSGANVLTF.

This chain uses TRBV2 with TRBJ2-7, with D possibly being TRBD2 (5 bases). The V gene's germline CDR1 is SNHLY and CDR2 FYNNEI. This CDR3 comprises 14 residues. V lost 6 bases and J 7 bases, leaving 19 bases between the germline ends. The CDR3 nucleotides read TGTGCCAGCAGGCCTGAGAGAGGGTCGGTAGAGCAGTACTTC. Translation gives CASRPERGSVEQYF.

The rearrangement uses TRBV5-1 and TRBJ1-6; 8 nucleotides align to TRBD1. The trim removed 0 bases at V and 10 bases at J, leaving 6 bases unmatched. CDR3 size: 15 residues. Germline lookup yields CDR1 SGHRS and CDR2 YFSETQ. The CDR3 coding sequence is TGCGCCAGCAGCTTGGGGTCGGACAGGGTATCACCCCTCCACTTT. It codes for CASSLGSDRVSPLHF.

This chain uses TRBV7-9 with TRBJ2-3; D gene uncertain. Trimming pared 4 bases from V and 4 bases from J, leaving 12 bases between. Germline V gives CDR1 SEHNR, CDR2 FQNEAQ (reference sequence). CDR3 length equals 14 residues. The CDR3 DNA reads as TGTGCCAGCAGCTCTCCCCCGCAGGCAGATACGCAGTATTTT. Protein product: CASSSPPQADTQYF.